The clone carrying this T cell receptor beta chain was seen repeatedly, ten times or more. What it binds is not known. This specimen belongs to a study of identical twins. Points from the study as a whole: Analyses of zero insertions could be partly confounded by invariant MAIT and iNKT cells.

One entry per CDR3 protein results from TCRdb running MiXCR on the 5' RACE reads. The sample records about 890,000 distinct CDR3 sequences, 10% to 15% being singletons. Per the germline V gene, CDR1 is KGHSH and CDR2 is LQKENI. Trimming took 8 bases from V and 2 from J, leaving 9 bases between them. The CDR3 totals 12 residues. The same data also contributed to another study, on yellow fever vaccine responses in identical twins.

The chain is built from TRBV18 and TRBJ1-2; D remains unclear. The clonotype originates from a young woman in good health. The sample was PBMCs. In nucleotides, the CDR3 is TGTGCCAGCAGCCCGGGGAACTATGGCTACACCTTC. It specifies CASSPGNYGYTF.